The sequence of this TCR beta chain was determined in a study of shared clonotypes between healthy human individuals. J was trimmed by 0 bases and V by 7 bases; bases with no gene match: 6. CDR1 SQVTM and CDR2 ANQGSEA come from the germline V gene. The CDR3 is 14 amino acids. This clone came up a few times. Assay used: immunoSEQ multiplex PCR; TCRdb lists only in-frame clones, some missing. The sample lists about 330,000 clones; around 72% were seen once. Material for sequencing was memory CD4+ T cells sorted from blood. Subset of the sample: CD45RA-negative fraction. The source is a man aged 25 to 45 in good health. This sequence joins TRBV29-1 and TRBJ2-1, with 7 bases matching TRBD2. The CDR3 nucleotides are TGCAGCGACCGAGCGGGGAGCTCCTACAATGAGCAGTTCTTC. Translated: CSDRAGSSYNEQFF.